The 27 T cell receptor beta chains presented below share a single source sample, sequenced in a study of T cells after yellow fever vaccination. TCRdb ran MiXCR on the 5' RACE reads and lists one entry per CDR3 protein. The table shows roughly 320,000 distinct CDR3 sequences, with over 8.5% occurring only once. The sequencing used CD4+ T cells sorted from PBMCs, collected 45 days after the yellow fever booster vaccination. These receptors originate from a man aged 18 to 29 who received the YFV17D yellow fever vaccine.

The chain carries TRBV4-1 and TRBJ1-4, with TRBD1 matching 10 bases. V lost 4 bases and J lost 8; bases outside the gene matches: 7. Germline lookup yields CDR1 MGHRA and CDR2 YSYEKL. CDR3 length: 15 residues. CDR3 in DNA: TGCGCCAGCAGCCGGACCGGGACAGGGGTAGAAAAACTGTTTTTT. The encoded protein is CASSRTGTGVEKLFF.

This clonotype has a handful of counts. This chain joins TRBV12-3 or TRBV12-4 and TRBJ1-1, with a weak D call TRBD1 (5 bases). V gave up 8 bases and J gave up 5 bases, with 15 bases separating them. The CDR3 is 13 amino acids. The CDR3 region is CASGNGHRTEAFF. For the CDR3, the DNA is TGTGCCAGCGGTAACGGACACAGGACTGAAGCTTTCTTT.

DNA of the CDR3: TGTGCCAGCAGTCCCGGGGCGTCGAACGAAAAACTGTTTTTT. Amino acids: CASSPGASNEKLFF. The chain links TRBV6-5 to TRBJ1-4; the D gene is possibly TRBD1 (5 bases). V dropped 5 bases and J dropped 8 bases, with 15 bases sitting between them. The CDR3 covers 14 residues. Germline values: CDR1 MNHEY, CDR2 SVGAGI.

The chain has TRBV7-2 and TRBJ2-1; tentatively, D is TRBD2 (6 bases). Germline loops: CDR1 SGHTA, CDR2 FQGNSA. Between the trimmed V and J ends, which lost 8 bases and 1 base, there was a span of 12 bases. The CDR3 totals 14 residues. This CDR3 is CASQSSGSYNEQFF. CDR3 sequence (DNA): TGTGCCAGCCAGAGTAGCGGATCCTACAATGAGCAGTTCTTC.

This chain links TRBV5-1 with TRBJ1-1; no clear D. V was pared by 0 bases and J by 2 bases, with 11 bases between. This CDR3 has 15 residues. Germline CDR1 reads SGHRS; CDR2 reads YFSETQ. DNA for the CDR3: TGCGCCAGCAGCTTGGTCCCAGGCTCAAACACTGAAGCTTTCTTT. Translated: CASSLVPGSNTEAFF.

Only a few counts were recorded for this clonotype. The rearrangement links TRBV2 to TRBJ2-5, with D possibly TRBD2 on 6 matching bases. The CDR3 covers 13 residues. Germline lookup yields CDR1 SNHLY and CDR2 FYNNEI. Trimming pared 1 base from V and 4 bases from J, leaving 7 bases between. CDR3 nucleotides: TGTGCCAGCAGTGAAGGACTAGGAGAGACCCAGTACTTC. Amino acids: CASSEGLGETQYF.

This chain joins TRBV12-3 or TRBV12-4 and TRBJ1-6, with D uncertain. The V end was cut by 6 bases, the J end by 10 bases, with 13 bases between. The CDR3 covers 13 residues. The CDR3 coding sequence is TGTGCCAGCAGCATCCGGGCTAGGTCACCCCTCCACTTT. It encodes CASSIRARSPLHF.

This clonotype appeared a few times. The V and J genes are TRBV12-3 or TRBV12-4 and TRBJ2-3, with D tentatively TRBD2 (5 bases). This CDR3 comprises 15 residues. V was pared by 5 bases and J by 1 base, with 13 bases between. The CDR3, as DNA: TGTGCCAGCAGTCCCCAGCTAGCAGGCACAGATACGCAGTATTTT. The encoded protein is CASSPQLAGTDTQYF.

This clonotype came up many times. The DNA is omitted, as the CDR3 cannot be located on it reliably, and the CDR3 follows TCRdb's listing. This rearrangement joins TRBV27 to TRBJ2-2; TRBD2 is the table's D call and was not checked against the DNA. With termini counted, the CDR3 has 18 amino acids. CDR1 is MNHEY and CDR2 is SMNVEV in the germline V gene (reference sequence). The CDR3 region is CTSSSRTSGGLTPGSCFF.

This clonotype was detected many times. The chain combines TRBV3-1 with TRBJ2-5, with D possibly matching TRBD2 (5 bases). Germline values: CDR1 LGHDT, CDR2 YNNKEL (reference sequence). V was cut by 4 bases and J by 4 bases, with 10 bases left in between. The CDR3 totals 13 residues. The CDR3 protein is CASSRTGLETQYF. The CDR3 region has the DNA TGTGCCAGCAGCCGGACGGGATTAGAGACCCAGTACTTC.

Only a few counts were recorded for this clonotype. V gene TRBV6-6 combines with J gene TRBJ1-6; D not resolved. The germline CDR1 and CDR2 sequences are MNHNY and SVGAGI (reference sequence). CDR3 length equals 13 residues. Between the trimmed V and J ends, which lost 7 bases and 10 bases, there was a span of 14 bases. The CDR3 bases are TGTGCCAGCACCTCGGAAGCTCCCTCACCCCTCCACTTT. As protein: CASTSEAPSPLHF.

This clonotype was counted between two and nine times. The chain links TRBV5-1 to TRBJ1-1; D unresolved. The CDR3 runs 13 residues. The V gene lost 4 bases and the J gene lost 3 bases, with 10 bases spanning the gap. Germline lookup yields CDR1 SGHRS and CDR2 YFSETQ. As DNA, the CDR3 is TGCGCCAGCAGCCCCAACCCGGACACTGAAGCTTTCTTT. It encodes CASSPNPDTEAFF.

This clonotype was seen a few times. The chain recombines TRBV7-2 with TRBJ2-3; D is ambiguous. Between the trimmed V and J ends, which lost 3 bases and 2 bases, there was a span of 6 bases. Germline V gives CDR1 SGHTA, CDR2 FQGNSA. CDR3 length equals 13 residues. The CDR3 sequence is CASSFVSTDTQYF. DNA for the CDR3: TGTGCCAGCAGCTTCGTCTCCACAGATACGCAGTATTTT.

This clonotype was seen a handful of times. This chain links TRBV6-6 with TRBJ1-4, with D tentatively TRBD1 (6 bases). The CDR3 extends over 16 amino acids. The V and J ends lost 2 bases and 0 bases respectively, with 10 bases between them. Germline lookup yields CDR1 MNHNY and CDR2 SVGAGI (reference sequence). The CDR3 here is CASSYPTGPTNEKLFF. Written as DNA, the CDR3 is TGTGCCAGCAGTTACCCCACAGGGCCAACTAATGAAAAACTGTTTTTT.

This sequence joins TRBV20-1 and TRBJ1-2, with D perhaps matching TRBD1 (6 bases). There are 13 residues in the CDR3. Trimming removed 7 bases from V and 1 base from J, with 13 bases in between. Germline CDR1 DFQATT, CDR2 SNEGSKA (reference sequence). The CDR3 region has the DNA TGCAGTGAGGGGGGCAACGTTAACTATGGCTACACCTTC. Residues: CSEGGNVNYGYTF.

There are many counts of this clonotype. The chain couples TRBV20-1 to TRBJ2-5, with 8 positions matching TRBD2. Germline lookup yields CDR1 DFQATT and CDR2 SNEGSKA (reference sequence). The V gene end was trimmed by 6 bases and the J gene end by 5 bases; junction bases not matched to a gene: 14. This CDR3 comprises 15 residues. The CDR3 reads CSARGSSGGRETQYF. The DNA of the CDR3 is TGCAGTGCCCGGGGGTCGAGCGGGGGCCGGGAGACCCAGTACTTC.

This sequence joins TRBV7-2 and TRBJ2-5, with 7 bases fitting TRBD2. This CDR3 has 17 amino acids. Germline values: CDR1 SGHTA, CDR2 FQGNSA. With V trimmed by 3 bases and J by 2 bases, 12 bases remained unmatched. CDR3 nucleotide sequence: TGTGCCAGCAGCTTCGTGGGTGGTGGCGGGGGACAAGAGACCCAGTACTTC. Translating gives CASSFVGGGGGQETQYF.

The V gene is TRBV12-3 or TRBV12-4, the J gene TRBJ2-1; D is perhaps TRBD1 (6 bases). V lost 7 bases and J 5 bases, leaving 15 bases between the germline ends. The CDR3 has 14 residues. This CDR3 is CASIIRGRDNEQFF. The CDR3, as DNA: TGTGCCAGCATCATCAGGGGACGGGACAATGAGCAGTTCTTC.

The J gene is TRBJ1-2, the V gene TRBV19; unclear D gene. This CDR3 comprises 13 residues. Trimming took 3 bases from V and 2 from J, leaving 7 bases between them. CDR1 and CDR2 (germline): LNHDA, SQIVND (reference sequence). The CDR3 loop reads CASSMRQNYGYTF. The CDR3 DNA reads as TGTGCCAGTAGTATGCGGCAAAACTATGGCTACACCTTC.

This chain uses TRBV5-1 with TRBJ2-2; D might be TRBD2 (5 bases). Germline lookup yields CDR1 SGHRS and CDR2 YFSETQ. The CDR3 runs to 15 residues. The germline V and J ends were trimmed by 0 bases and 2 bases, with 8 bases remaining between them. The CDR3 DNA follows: TGCGCCAGCAGCTTGGGGACTTACAACACCGGGGAGCTGTTTTTT. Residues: CASSLGTYNTGELFF.

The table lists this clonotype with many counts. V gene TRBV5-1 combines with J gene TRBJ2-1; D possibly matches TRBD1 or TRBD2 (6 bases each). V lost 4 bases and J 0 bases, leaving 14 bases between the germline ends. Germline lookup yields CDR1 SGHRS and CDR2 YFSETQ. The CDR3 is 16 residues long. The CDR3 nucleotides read TGCGCCAGCAGCGGCGGGACACCTACCTCCTACAATGAGCAGTTCTTC. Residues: CASSGGTPTSYNEQFF.

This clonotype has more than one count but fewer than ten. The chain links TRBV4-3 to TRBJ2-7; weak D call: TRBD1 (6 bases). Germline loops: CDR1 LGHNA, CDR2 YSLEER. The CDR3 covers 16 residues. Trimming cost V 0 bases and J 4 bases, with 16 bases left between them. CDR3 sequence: CASSQDLETGMYEQYF. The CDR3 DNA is TGCGCCAGCAGCCAAGATCTAGAGACAGGAATGTACGAGCAGTACTTC.

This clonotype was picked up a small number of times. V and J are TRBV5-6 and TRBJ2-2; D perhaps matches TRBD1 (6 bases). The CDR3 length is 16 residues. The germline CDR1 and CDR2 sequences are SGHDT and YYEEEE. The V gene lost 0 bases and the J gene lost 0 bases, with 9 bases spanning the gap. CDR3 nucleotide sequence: TGTGCCAGCAGCTTGGAGGGGGTCGCGAACACCGGGGAGCTGTTTTTT. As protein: CASSLEGVANTGELFF.

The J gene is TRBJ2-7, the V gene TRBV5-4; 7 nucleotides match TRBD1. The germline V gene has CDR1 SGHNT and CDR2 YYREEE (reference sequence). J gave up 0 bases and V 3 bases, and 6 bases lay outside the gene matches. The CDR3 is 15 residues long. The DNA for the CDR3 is TGTGCCAGCAGCTCCGGGACAGACCCCTCCTACGAGCAGTACTTC. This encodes CASSSGTDPSYEQYF.

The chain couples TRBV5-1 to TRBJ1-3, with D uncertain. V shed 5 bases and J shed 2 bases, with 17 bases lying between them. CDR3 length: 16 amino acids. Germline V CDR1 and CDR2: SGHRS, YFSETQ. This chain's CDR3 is CASSREPLGAGNTIYF. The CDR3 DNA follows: TGCGCCAGCAGTCGAGAGCCTCTTGGGGCTGGAAACACCATATATTTT.

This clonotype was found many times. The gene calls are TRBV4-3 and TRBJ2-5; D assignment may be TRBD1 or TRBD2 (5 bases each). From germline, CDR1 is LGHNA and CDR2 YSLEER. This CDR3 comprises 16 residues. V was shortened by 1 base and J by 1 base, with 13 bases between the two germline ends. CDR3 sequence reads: CASSQGGRQGQETQYF. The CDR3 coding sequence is TGCGCCAGCAGCCAAGGGGGACGGCAGGGCCAAGAGACCCAGTACTTC.

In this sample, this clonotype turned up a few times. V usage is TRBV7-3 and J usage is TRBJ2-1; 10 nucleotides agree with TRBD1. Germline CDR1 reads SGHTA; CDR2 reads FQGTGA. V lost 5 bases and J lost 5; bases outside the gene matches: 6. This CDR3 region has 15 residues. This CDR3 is CASSQGQGLNNEQFF. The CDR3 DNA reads TGTGCCAGCAGCCAGGGACAGGGGTTAAACAATGAGCAGTTCTTC.